The entry that follows covers one TCR beta chain sequence. Antigen specificity is unknown. The sample comes from a study of blood T cells in healthy people across ages. Through a sample-barcoded 5' primer and a J-beta primer mix, a second PCR was run for roughly 7 to 12 cycles. TCRdb recomputed calls from the 5' RACE reads with MiXCR, one row per CDR3 protein. The sample holds around 990,000 distinct CDR3 sequences, roughly 24% seen once. V trimming: 6 bases; J trimming: 3 bases; junction bases outside the gene matches: 6. The CDR3 has 15 amino acids. Overall study findings and caveats: Across the age range, TCR beta diversity per million T cells fell in a roughly linear way.

The same sample was also studied in work on T cells of mothers and their children. As that study records: Every mother supplied over 8.5 million TCR beta CDR3 reads and every child a few million.

The source material was blood. This chain uses TRBV12-3 or TRBV12-4 with TRBJ2-7, with 12 bases lining up with TRBD2. The receptor comes from a girl aged 2 to 10 in good health. CDR3 residues: CASRPTSGGYYEQYF. As DNA, the CDR3 is TGTGCCAGCAGGCCCACTAGCGGGGGGTACTACGAGCAGTACTTC.